The clone carrying this TCR beta chain was detected many times. The sample originates from a study of patients and donors after allogeneic stem cell transplantation. Trimming removed 3 bases from V and 11 bases from J, with 11 bases in between. This CDR3 is built from 11 residues. Per germline, CDR1 SGHRS and CDR2 YFSETQ. TCRdb fed the RT-PCR reads into MiXCR, producing one record per CDR3 protein. The sample has under 30,000 distinct CDR3 sequences; approximately 8.8% are singletons. V is TRBV5-1 and J is TRBJ2-5; no reliable D call. Sequencing input: blood, either unsorted or a sorted T cell fraction (not recorded which). The sequence derives from a human donor who was either an allogeneic HSCT recipient or a stem cell or donor lymphocyte infusion donor (not recorded which). It is not recorded whose cells these are; they may come from a transplant donor. As DNA, the CDR3 is TGCGCCAGCAGCTCAGACTCGGAACAGTACTTC. This encodes CASSSDSEQYF.